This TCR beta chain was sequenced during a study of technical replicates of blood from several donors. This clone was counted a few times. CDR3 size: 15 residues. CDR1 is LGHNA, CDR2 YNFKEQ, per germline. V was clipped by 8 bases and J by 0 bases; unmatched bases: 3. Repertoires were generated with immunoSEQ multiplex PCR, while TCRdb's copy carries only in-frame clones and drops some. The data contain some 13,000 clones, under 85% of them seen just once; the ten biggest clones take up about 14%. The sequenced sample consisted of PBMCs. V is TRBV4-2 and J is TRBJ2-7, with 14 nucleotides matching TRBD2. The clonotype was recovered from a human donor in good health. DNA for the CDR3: TGTGCCAGCGGGACTAGCGGGAGCGGCTCCTACGAGCAGTACTTC. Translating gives CASGTSGSGSYEQYF.